The rows below give T cell receptor beta chains drawn from one sample of a study of blood T cells in healthy people across ages. Via MiXCR, TCRdb re-called the 5' RACE reads, giving one row per CDR3 protein. The sample holds under 1,000,000 distinct CDR3 sequences, around 45% seen once. Material: blood. These receptors all stem from a man at least 80 years old in good health. CDR3s include the opening cysteine and the closing phenylalanine or tryptophan. A D gene is named only where the DNA matches it firmly. The size field is filled for only some rows; it gives once, few, many or a size class.

>TRBV20-1|NA|TRBJ2-5|NA
TGCAGTGCTAGACAGACCCACTACGGCGGAGGTGGTGAAGAGACCCAGTACTTC
CSARQTHYGGGGEETQYF
>TRBV4-2|few|TRBJ1-1|NA
TGTGCCAGCAGCCAAGAGACAGGAGTGAACACTGAAGCTTTCTTT
CASSQETGVNTEAFF
>TRBV4-3|many|TRBJ2-3|NA
TGCGCCAGCAGCCAAGATCTCGCCAGCCTTAACACAGATACGCAGTATTTT
CASSQDLASLNTDTQYF
>TRBV5-1|NA|TRBJ1-6|NA
TGCGCCAGCAGCTTGGAGGGTAGGCCCTATAATTCACCCCTCCACTTT
CASSLEGRPYNSPLHF
>TRBV5-1|NA|TRBJ1-2|NA
TGCGCCAGCAGCTTGGACGGTTTTTATGGCTACACCTTC
CASSLDGFYGYTF
>TRBV6-2/TRBV6-3|NA|TRBJ2-7|NA
TGTGCCAGCAGTTACCCCGACGGATTCACCATCTACGAGCAGTACTTC
CASSYPDGFTIYEQYF
>TRBV7-3|NA|TRBJ2-6|TRBD1
TGTGCCAGCAGCTTAACTGGACAGGGTGTCACCTCTGGGGCCAACGTCCTGACTTTC
CASSLTGQGVTSGANVLTF
>TRBV15|few|TRBJ2-7|TRBD2
TGTGCCACCAGCGGCATAGTGCTTGCGGGAGGGCTGTCCGAGCAGTACTTC
CATSGIVLAGGLSEQYF
>TRBV27|NA|TRBJ2-5|NA
TGTGCCAGCAGTTTTTCGGGGTACCAAGAGACCCAGTACTTC
CASSFSGYQETQYF
>TRBV5-1|NA|TRBJ2-1|NA
TGCGCCAGCAGCTCGCCGGGCGGGCAATACAATGAGCAGTTCTTC
CASSSPGGQYNEQFF
>TRBV12-3/TRBV12-4|NA|TRBJ2-7|NA
TGTGCCAGCAGTTTCAGAGGGGCGCAGACCCACGAGCAGTACTTC
CASSFRGAQTHEQYF
>TRBV6-1|NA|TRBJ1-1|NA
TGTGCCAACAGCCCGGGCCGTAACATTGAAGCTTTCTTT
CANSPGRNIEAFF
>TRBV12-3/TRBV12-4|NA|TRBJ2-3|NA
TGTGCCAGCAGTTTATATGGAACTAGCACAGATACGCAGTATTTT
CASSLYGTSTDTQYF
>TRBV7-3|NA|TRBJ1-5|TRBD1
TGTGCCAGCAGCTTAGGACAGGTCAATCAGCCCCAGCATTTT
CASSLGQVNQPQHF
>TRBV27|NA|TRBJ2-5|NA
TGTGCCAGCAGCCACCTGAAGGACATTCTGAAGACCCAGTACTTC
CASSHLKDILKTQYF
>TRBV4-1|few|TRBJ2-3|NA
TGCGCCAGCAGCCAACGGGACGCCGACACAGATACGCAGTATTTT
CASSQRDADTDTQYF
>TRBV20-1|few|TRBJ2-7|TRBD1
TGCAGTGCCAGTACAGGGGGCTCCTACGAGCAGTACTTC
CSASTGGSYEQYF
>TRBV20-1|NA|TRBJ2-5|NA
TGCAGTGCTAGTTACCAGGACCTTGTGGGGACCCAGTACTTC
CSASYQDLVGTQYF
>TRBV20-1|NA|TRBJ1-5|TRBD1
TGCAGTGCTAGGCAGGGGGGACAGGGGAATCAGCCCCAGCATTTT
CSARQGGQGNQPQHF
>TRBV20-1|NA|TRBJ2-5|NA
TGCAGTGCTAGTCTAGTTAGGGAGACCCAGTACTTC
CSASLVRETQYF
>TRBV7-3|NA|TRBJ2-7|NA
TGTGCCAGCAGCTTGGTGGGGTCGCCGAATCATAACGAGCAGTACTTC
CASSLVGSPNHNEQYF
>TRBV28|few|TRBJ2-3|NA
TGTGCCAGCAGTTTAACAGACAACTTCAGCACAGATACGCAGTATTTT
CASSLTDNFSTDTQYF
>TRBV5-1|few|TRBJ1-4|TRBD1
TGCGCCAGCAGCGGCCCGACAGGGGGCTATGAAAAACTGTTTTTT
CASSGPTGGYEKLFF
>TRBV21-1|NA|TRBJ2-4|NA
TGTGCCAGCAGCACGTGGGTTAGTGTCAAAAACATTCAGTACTTC
CASSTWVSVKNIQYF
>TRBV20-1|NA|TRBJ1-5|TRBD1
TGCAGTGCTAGAAGACAGGGCAACAATCAGCCCCAGCATTTT
CSARRQGNNQPQHF
>TRBV7-2|NA|TRBJ2-5|NA
TGTGCCAGCAGCTTAGGGACCGCGAGGTATGAGCAGTACTTC
CASSLGTARYEQYF
>TRBV27|NA|TRBJ2-2|NA
TGTGCCAGCAGTTTAGTCTCGCTCGGCACCGGGGAGCTGTTTTTT
CASSLVSLGTGELFF
>TRBV30|NA|TRBJ2-1|NA
TGTGCCTGGAGTGTAGAGACCCAGTTCTTC
CAWSVETQFF